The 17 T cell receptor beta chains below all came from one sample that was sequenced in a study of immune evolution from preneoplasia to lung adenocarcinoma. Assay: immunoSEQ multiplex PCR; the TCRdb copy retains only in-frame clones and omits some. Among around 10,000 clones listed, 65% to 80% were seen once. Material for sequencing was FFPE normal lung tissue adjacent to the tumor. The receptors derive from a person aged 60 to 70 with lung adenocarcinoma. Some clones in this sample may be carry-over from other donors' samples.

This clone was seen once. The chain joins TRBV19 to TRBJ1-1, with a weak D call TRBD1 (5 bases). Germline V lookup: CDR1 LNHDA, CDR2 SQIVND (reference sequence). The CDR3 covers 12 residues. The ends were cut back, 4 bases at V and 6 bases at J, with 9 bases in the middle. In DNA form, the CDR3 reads TGTGCCAGTAGTAGAAGGGACTCTGAAGCTTTCTTT. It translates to CASSRRDSEAFF. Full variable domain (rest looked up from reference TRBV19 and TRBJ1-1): DGGITQSPKYLFRKEGQNVTLSCEQNLNHDAMYWYRQDPGQGLRLIYYSQIVNDFQKGDIAEGYSVSREKKESFPLTVTSAQKNPTAFYLCASSRRDSEAFFGQGTRLTVV.

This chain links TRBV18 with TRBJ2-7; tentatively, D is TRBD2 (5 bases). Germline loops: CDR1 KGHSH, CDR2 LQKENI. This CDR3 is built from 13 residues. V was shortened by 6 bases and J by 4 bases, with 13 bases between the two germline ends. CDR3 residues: CASSLLEEYEQYF. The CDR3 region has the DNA TGTGCCAGCTCCCTTCTGGAGGAATACGAGCAGTACTTC.

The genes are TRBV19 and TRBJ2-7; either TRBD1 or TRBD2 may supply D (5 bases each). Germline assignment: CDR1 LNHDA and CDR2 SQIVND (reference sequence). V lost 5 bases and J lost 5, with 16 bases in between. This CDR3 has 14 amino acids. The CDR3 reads CASSAPSGADEQYF. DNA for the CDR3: TGTGCCAGTAGTGCGCCCTCCGGGGCAGACGAGCAGTACTTC.

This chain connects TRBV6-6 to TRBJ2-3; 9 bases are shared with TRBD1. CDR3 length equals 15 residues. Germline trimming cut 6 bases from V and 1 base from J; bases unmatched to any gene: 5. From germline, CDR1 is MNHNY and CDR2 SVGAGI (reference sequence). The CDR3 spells CASRLTGGGTDTQYF. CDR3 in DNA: TGTGCCAGCAGGCTGACAGGGGGTGGCACAGATACGCAGTATTTT.

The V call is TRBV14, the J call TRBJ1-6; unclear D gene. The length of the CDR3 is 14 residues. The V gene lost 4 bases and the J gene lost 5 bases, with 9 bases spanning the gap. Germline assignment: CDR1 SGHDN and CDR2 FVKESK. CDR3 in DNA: TGTGCCAGCAGCCTTGGAGGAAATAATTCACCCCTCCACTTT. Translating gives CASSLGGNNSPLHF.

The CDR3 is CASSPGTEPYGYTF. Here the CDR3 DNA reads TGTGCCAGCAGCCCCGGGACGGAACCTTATGGCTACACCTTC. The chain recombines TRBV9 with TRBJ1-2, with D tentatively TRBD1 (5 bases). This CDR3 region has 14 residues. Trimming left V 4 bases short and J 5 bases short, with 15 bases between. Germline V CDR1 and CDR2: SGDLS, YYNGEE.

CDR3 coding DNA: TGTGCCAGCAGCCCAACTTATAGCTCCTACAATGAGCAGTTCTTC. Amino acids: CASSPTYSSYNEQFF. The chain is built from TRBV7-3 and TRBJ2-1; D unclear. With 5 bases removed from V and 0 bases from J, the gap between germline ends came to 11 bases. From germline, CDR1 is SGHTA and CDR2 FQGTGA. CDR3 length: 15 residues.

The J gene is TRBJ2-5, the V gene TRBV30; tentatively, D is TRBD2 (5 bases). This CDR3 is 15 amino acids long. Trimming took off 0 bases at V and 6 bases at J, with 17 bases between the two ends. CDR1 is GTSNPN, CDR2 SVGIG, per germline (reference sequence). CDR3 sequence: CAWSVRLHSGKTQYF. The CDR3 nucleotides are TGTGCCTGGAGTGTACGGCTGCACTCGGGAAAGACCCAGTACTTC. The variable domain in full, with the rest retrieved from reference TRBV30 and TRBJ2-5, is SQTIHQWPATLVQPVGSPLSLECTVEGTSNPNLYWYRQAAGRGLQLLFYSVGIGQISSEVPQNLSASRPQDRQFILSSKKLLLSDSGFYLCAWSVRLHSGKTQYFGPGTRLLVL.

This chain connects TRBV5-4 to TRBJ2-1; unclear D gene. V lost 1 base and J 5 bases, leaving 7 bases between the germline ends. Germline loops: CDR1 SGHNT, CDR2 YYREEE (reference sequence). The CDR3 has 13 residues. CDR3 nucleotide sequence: TGTGCCAGCAGCTTGATGATCGACAATGAGCAGTTCTTC. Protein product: CASSLMIDNEQFF. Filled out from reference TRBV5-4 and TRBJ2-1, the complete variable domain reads ETGVTQSPTHLIKTRGQQVTLRCSSQSGHNTVSWYQQALGQGPQFIFQYYREEENGRGNFPPRFSGLQFPNYSSELNVNALELDDSALYLCASSLMIDNEQFFGPGTRLTVL.

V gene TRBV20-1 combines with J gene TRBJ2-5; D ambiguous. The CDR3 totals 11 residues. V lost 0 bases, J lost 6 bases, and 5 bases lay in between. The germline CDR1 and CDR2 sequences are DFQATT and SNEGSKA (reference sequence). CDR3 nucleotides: TGCAGTGCTAGAGATTTGCAGACCCAGTACTTC. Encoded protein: CSARDLQTQYF.

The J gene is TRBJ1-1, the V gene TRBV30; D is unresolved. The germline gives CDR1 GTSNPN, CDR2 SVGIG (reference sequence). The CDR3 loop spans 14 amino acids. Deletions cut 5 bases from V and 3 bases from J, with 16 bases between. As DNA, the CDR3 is TGTGCCTGGTGCTATGGTGGAGGGTACACTGAAGCTTTCTTT. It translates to CAWCYGGGYTEAFF. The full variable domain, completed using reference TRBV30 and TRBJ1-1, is SQTIHQWPATLVQPVGSPLSLECTVEGTSNPNLYWYRQAAGRGLQLLFYSVGIGQISSEVPQNLSASRPQDRQFILSSKKLLLSDSGFYLCAWCYGGGYTEAFFGQGTRLTVV.

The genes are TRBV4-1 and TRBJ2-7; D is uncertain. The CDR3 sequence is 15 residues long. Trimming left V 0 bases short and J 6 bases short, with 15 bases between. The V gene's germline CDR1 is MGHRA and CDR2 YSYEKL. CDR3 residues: CASSQESRSGSEQYF. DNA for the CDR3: TGCGCCAGCAGCCAAGAATCTAGAAGTGGGTCCGAGCAGTACTTC.

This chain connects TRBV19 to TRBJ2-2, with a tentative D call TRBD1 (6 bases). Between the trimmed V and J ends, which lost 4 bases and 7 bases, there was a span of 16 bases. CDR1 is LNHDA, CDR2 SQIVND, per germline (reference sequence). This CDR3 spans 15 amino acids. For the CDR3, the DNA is TGTGCCAGTAGTAACCCCGGGACAAAGCTCGGGGAGCTGTTTTTT. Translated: CASSNPGTKLGELFF.

The CDR3 nucleotides are TGCAGCGTTGAAGACTGGGACAGGGGAGAGCAGTACTTC. The encoded protein is CSVEDWDRGEQYF. The chain joins TRBV29-1 to TRBJ2-7; 10 nucleotides agree with TRBD1. V lost 0 bases and J lost 7; bases outside the gene matches: 3. Germline V lookup: CDR1 SQVTM, CDR2 ANQGSEA. The CDR3 length is 13 residues.

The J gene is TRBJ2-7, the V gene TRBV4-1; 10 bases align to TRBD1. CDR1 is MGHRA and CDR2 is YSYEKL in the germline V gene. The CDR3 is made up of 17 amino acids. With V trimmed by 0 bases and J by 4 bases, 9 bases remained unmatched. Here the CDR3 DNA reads TGCGCCAGCAGCCAAGATAAGCTGACAGGGGGCAATTACGAGCAGTACTTC. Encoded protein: CASSQDKLTGGNYEQYF.

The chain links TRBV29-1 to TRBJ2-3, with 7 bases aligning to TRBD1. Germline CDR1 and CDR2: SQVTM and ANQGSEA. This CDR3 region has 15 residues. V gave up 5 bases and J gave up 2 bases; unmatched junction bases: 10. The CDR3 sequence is CSVTDQGQNTDTQYF. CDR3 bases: TGCAGCGTTACTGACCAGGGACAGAACACAGATACGCAGTATTTT.

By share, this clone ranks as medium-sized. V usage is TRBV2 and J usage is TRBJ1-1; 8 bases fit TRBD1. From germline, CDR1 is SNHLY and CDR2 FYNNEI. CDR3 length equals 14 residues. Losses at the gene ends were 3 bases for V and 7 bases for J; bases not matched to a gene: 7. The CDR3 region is CASSDNRGMSEAFF. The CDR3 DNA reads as TGTGCCAGCAGTGACAACAGGGGGATGAGTGAAGCTTTCTTT. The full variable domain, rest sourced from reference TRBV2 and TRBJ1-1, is EPEVTQTPSHQVTQMGQEVILRCVPISNHLYFYWYRQILGQKVEFLVSFYNNEISEKSEIFDDQFSVERPDGSNFTLKIRSTKLEDSAMYFCASSDNRGMSEAFFGQGTRLTVV.